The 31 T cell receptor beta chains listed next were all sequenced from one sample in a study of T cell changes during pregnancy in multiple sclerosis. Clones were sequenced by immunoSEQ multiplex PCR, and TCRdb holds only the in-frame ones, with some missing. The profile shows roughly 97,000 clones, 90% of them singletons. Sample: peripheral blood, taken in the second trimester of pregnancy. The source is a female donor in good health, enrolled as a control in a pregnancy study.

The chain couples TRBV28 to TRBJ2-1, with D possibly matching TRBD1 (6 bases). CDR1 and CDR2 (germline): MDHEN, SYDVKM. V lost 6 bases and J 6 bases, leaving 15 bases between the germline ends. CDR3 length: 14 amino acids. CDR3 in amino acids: CASSLGQYINEQFF. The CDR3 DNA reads TGTGCCAGCAGCCTCGGACAGTACATCAATGAGCAGTTCTTC.

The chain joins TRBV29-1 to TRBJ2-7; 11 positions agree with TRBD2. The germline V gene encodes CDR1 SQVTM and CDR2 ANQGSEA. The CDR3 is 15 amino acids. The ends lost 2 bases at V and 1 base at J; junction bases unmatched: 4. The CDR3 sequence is CSVELGLAASYEQYF. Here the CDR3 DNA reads TGCAGCGTTGAATTGGGACTAGCGGCATCCTACGAGCAGTACTTC.

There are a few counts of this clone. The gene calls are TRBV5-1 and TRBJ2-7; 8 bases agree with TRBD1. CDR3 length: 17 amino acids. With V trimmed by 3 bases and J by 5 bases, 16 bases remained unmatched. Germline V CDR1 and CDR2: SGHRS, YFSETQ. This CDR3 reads CASSYPPGTGWADEQYF. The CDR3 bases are TGCGCCAGCAGCTACCCCCCCGGGACAGGCTGGGCAGACGAGCAGTACTTC.

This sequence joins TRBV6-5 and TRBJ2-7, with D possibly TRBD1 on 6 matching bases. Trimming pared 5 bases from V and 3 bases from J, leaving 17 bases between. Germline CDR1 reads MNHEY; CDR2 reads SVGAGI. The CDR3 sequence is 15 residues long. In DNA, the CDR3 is TGTGCCAGCAGTCCCCCTCGGACAGCCGTCTACGAGCAGTACTTC. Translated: CASSPPRTAVYEQYF.

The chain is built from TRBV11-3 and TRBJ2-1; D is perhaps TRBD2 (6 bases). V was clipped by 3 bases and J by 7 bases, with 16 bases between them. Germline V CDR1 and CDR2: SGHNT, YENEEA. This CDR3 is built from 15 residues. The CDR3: CASSLAPGRKNEQFF. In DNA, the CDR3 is TGTGCCAGCAGCTTGGCTCCGGGGAGGAAGAATGAGCAGTTCTTC.

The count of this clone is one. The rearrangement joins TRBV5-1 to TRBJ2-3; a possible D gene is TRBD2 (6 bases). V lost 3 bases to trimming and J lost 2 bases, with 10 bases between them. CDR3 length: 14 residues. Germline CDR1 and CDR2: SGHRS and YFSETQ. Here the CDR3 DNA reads TGCGCCAGCAGCTGGAGGGCCTTCACAGATACGCAGTATTTT. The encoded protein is CASSWRAFTDTQYF.

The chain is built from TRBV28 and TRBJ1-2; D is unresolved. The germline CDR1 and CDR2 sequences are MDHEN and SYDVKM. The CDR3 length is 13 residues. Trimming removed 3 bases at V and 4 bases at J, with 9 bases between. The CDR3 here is CASSLFQFYGYTF. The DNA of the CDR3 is TGTGCCAGCAGTTTGTTCCAGTTCTATGGCTACACCTTC.

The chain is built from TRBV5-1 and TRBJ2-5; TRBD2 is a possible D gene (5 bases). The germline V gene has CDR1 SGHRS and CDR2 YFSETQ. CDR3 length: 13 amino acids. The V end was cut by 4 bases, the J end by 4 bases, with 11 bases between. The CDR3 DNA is TGCGCCAGCAGCGTGTCGGGGAGAGAGACCCAGTACTTC. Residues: CASSVSGRETQYF.

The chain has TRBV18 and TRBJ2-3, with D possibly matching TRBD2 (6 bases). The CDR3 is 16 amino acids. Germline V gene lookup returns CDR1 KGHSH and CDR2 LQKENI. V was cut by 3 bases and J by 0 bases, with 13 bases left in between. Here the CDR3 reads CASSPRGSGSTDTQYF. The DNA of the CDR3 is TGTGCCAGCTCACCCCGGGGGAGCGGAAGCACAGATACGCAGTATTTT. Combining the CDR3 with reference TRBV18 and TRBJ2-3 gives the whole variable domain NAGVMQNPRHLVRRRGQEARLRCSPMKGHSHVYWYRQLPEEGLKFMVYLQKENIIDESGMPKERFSAEFPKEGPSILRIQQVVRGDSAAYFCASSPRGSGSTDTQYFGPGTRLTVL.

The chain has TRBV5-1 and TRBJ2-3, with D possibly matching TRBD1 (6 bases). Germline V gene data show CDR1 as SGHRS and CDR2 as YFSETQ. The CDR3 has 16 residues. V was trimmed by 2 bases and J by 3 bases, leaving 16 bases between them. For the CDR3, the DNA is TGCGCCAGCAGCTTAATCCGGGACACGAGAACAGATACGCAGTATTTT. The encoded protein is CASSLIRDTRTDTQYF.

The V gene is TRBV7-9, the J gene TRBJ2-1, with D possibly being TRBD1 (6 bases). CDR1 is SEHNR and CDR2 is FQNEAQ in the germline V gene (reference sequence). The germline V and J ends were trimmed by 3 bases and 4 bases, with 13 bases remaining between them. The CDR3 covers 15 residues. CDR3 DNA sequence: TGTGCCAGCAGCTTGTCGGGACAAGCGTACAATGAGCAGTTCTTC. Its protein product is CASSLSGQAYNEQFF.

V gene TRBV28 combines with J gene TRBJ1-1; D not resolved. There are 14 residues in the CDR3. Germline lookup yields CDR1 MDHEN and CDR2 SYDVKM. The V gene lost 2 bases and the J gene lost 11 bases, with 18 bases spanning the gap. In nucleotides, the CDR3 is TGTGCCAGCAGTTTACCTATCCCCCCGCCACGGGCTTTCTTT. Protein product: CASSLPIPPPRAFF.

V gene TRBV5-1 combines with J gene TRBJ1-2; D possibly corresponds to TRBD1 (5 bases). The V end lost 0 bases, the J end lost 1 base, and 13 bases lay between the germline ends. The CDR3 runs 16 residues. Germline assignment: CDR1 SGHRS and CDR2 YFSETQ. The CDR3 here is CASSLAMTASNYGYTF. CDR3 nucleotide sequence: TGCGCCAGCAGCTTGGCTATGACAGCTAGTAACTATGGCTACACCTTC.

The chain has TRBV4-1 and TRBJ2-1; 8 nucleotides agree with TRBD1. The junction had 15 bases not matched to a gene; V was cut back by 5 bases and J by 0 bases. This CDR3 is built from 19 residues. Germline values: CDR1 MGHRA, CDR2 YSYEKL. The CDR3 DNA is TGCGCCAGCAGCTTCCGGGACAGGCACCCTCAAAGCTCCTACAATGAGCAGTTCTTC. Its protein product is CASSFRDRHPQSSYNEQFF.

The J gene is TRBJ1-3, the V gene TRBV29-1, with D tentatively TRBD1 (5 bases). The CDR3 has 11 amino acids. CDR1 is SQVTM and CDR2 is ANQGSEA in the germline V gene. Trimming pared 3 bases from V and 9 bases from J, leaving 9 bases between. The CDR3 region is CSVDREGTIYF. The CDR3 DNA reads TGCAGCGTTGACAGGGAGGGCACCATATATTTT.

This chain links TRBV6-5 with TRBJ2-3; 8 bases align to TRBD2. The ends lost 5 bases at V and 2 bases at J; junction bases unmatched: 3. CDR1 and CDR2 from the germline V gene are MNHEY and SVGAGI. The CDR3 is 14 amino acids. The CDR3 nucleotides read TGTGCCAGCAGTGCACTAGCGGTCACAGATACGCAGTATTTT. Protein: CASSALAVTDTQYF.

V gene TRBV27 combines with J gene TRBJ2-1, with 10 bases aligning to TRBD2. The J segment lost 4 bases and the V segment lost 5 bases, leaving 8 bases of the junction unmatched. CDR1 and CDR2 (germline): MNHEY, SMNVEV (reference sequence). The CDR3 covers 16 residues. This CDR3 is CASSPPGLAPYNEQFF. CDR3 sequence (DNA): TGTGCCAGCAGTCCGCCGGGACTAGCGCCTTACAATGAGCAGTTCTTC.

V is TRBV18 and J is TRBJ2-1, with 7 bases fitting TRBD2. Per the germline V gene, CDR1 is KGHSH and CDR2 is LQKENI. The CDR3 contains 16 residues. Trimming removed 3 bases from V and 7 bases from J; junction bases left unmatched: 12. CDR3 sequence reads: CASSPNSGGGRNEQFF. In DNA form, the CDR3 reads TGTGCCAGCTCACCGAACAGTGGGGGGGGGAGGAATGAGCAGTTCTTC.

CDR3 sequence reads: CATSRDGTGPPLHF. Here the CDR3 DNA reads TGTGCCACCAGCAGAGACGGGACAGGACCTCCCCTCCACTTT. The gene calls are TRBV15 and TRBJ1-6; TRBD1 aligns across 8 bases. The length of the CDR3 is 14 residues. V shed 0 bases and J 13 bases; nucleotides not matched to a gene: 5. Germline V lookup: CDR1 LNHNV, CDR2 YYDKDF (reference sequence).

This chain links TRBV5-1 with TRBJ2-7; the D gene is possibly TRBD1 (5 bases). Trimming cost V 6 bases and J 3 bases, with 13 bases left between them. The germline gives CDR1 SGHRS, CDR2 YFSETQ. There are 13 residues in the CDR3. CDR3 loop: CASTRQGFYEQYF. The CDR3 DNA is TGCGCCAGCACCCGCCAGGGATTCTACGAGCAGTACTTC.

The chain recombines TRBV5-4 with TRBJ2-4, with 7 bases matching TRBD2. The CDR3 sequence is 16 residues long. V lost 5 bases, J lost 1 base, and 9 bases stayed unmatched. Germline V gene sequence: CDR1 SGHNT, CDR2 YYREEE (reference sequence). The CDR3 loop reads CASSPLAAGAKNIQYF. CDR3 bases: TGTGCCAGCAGTCCCCTAGCGGCTGGGGCCAAAAACATTCAGTACTTC.

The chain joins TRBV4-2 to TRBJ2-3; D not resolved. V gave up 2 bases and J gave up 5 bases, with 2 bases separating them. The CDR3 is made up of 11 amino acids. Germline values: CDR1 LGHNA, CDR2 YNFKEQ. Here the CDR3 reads CASSQLDTQYF. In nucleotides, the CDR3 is TGTGCCAGCAGCCAACTAGATACGCAGTATTTT.

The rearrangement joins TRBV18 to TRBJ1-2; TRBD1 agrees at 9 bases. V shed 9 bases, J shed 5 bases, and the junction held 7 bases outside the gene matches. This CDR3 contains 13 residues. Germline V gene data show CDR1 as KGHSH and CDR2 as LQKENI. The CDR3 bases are TGTGCCAGTTCTCGGACAGGGGATTATGGCTACACCTTC. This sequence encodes CASSRTGDYGYTF.

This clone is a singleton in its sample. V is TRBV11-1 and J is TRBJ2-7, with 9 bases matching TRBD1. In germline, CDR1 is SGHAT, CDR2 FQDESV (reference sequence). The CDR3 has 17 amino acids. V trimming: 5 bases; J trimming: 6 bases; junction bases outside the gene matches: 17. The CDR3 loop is CASSLVGGTGPQSEQYF. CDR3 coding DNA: TGTGCCAGCAGCCTTGTTGGGGGGACAGGGCCTCAGAGCGAGCAGTACTTC.

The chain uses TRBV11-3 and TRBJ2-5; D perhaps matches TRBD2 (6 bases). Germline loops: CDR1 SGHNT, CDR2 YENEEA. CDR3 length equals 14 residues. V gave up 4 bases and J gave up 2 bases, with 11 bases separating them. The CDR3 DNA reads TGTGCCAGCAGCTGGGACGGGGGACAAGAGACCCAGTACTTC. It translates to CASSWDGGQETQYF. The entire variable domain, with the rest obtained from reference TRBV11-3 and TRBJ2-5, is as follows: EAGVVQSPRYKIIEKKQPVAFWCNPISGHNTLYWYLQNLGQGPELLIRYENEEAVDDSQLPKDRFSAERLKGVDSTLKIQPAELGDSAVYLCASSWDGGQETQYFGPGTRLLVL.

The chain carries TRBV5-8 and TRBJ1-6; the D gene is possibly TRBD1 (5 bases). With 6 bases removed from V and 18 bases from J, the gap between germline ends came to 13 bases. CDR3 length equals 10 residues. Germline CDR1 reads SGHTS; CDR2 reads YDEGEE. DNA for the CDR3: TGTGCCAGCACCCCGGTAGGACACCACTTT. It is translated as CASTPVGHHF.

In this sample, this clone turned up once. In nucleotides, the CDR3 is TGTGCCAGCAGTCGGACTAGCGGAAGCTCCTACAATGAGCAGTTCTTC. Residues: CASSRTSGSSYNEQFF. The rearrangement joins TRBV25-1 to TRBJ2-1; 10 positions match TRBD2. This CDR3 contains 16 residues. V dropped 5 bases and J dropped 0; count of bases not matched to a gene: 4. Germline CDR1 and CDR2: MGHDK and SYGVNS.

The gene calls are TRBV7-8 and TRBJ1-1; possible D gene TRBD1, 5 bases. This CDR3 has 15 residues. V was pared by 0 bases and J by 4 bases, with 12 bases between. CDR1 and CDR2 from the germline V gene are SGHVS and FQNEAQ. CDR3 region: CASSLAGHPGTEAFF. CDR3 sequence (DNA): TGTGCCAGCAGCTTAGCCGGACACCCGGGCACTGAAGCTTTCTTT.

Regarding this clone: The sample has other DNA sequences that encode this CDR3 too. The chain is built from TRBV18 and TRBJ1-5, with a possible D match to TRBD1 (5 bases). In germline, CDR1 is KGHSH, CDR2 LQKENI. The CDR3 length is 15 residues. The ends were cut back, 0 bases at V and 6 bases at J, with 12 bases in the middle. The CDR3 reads CASSPPSQGGQPQHF. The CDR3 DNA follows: TGTGCCAGCTCACCACCGAGCCAGGGTGGTCAGCCCCAGCATTTT.

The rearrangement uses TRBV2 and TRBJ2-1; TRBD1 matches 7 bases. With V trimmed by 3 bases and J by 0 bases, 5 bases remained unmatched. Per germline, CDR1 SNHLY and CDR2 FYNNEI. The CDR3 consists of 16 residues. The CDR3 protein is CASSDEGQSSYNEQFF. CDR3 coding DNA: TGTGCCAGCAGTGATGAGGGACAGAGCTCCTACAATGAGCAGTTCTTC.

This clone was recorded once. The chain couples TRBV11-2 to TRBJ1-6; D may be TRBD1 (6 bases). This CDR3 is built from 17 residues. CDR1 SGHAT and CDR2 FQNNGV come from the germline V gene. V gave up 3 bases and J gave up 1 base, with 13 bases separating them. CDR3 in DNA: TGTGCCAGCAGCTTTACAGGGTCCAGTTCCTATAATTCACCCCTCCACTTT. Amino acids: CASSFTGSSSYNSPLHF.